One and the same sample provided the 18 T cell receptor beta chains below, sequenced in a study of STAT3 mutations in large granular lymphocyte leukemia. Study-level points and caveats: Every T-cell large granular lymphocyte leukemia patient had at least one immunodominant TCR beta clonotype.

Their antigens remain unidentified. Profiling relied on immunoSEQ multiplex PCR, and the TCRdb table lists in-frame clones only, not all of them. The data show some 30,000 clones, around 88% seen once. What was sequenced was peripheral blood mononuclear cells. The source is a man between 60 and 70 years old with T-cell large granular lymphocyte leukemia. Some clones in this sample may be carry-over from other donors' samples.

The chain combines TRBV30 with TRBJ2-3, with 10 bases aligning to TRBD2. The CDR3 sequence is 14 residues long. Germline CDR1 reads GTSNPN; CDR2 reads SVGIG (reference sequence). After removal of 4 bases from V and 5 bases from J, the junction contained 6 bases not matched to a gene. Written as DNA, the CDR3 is TGTGCCTGGAAGCGGGAGGGCCAAGTAGATACGCAGTATTTT. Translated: CAWKREGQVDTQYF.

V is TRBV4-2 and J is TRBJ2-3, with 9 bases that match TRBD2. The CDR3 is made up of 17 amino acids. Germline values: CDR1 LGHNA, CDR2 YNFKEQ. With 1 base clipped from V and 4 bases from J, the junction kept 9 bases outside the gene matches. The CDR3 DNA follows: TGTGCCAGCAGCCAAGCGTCCGGGGGACTAGCTTCAGATACGCAGTATTTT. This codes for CASSQASGGLASDTQYF.

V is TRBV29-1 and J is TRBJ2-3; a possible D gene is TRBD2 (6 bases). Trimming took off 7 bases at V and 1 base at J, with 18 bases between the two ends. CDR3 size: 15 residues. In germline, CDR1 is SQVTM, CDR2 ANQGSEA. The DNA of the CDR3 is TGCAGCGGGAAGCGGCAGTGGGGGGGCACAGATACGCAGTATTTT. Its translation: CSGKRQWGGTDTQYF.

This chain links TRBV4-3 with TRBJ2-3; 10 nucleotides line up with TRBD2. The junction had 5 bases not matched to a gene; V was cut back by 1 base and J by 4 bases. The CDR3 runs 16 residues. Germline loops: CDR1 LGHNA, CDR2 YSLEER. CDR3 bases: TGCGCCAGCAGCCAAGGAGCGGGAGGGCAGTCAGATACGCAGTATTTT. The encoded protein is CASSQGAGGQSDTQYF.

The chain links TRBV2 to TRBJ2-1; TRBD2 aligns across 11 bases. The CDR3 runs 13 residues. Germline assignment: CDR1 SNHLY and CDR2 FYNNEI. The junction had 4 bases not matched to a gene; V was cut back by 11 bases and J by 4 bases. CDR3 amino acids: CAGGLADYNEQFF. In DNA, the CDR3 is TGTGCCGGGGGACTAGCGGATTACAATGAGCAGTTCTTC.

CDR3 coding DNA: TGTGCCAGCAGCTTAGTGGGGACAGGGCAAGAGACCCAGTACTTC. Protein: CASSLVGTGQETQYF. V gene TRBV7-9 combines with J gene TRBJ2-5, with TRBD1 identical over 9 bases. Germline V lookup: CDR1 SEHNR, CDR2 FQNEAQ (reference sequence). CDR3 length: 15 amino acids. J was trimmed by 2 bases and V by 1 base; bases with no gene match: 2.

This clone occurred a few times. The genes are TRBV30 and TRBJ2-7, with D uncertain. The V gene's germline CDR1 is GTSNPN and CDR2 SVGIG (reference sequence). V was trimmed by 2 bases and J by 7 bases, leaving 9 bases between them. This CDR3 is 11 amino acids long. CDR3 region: CAWSSLREQYF. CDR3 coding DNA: TGTGCCTGGAGTTCCCTACGAGAGCAGTACTTC.

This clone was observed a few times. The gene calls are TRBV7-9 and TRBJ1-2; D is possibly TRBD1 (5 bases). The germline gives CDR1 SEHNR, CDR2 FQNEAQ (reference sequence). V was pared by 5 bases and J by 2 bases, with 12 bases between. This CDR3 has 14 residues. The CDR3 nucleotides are TGTGCCAGCAGCCCGGACACGCAGAACTATGGCTACACCTTC. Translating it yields CASSPDTQNYGYTF.

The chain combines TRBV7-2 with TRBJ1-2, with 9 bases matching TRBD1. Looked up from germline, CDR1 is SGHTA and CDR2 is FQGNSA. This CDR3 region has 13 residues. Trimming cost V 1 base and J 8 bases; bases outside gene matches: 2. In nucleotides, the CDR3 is TGTGCCAGCAGCTTAGGGACAGGGGACGGCTACACCTTC. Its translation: CASSLGTGDGYTF.

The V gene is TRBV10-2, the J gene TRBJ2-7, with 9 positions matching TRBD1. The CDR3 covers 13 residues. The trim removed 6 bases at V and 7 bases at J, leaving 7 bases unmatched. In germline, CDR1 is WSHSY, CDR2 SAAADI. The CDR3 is CASRVQGAGEQYF. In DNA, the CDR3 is TGCGCCAGCAGGGTACAGGGGGCCGGGGAGCAGTACTTC.

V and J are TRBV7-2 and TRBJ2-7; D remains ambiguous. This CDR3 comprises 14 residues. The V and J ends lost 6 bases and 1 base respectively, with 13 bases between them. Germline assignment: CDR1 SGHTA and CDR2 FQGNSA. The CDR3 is CASSRIPQSYEQYF. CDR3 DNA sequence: TGTGCCAGCAGTCGCATTCCACAGTCCTACGAGCAGTACTTC.

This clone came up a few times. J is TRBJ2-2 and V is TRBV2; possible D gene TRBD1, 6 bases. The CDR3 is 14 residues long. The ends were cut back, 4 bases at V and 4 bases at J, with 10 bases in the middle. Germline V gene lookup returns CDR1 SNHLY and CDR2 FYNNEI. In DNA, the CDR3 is TGTGCCAGCAGTGGGGCCAGGGGCACCGGGGAGCTGTTTTTT. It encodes CASSGARGTGELFF.

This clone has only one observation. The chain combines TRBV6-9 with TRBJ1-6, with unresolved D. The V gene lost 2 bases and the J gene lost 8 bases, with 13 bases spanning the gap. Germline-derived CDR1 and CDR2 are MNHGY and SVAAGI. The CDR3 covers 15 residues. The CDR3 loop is CASSYEGPADSPLHF. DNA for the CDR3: TGTGCCAGCAGTTATGAGGGCCCTGCCGATTCACCCCTCCACTTT.

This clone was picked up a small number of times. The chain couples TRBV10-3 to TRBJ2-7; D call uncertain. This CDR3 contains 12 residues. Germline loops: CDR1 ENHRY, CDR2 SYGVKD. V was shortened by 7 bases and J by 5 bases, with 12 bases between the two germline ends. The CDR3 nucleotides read TGTGCCATCAAAATAGGTCAGGACGAGCAGTACTTC. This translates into CAIKIGQDEQYF.

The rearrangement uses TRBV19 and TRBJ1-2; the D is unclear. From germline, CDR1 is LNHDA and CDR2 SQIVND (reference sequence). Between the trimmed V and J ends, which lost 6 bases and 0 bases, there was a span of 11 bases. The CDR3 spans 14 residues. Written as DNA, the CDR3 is TGTGCCAGTAGGGTGACATCGACTAACTATGGCTACACCTTC. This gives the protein CASRVTSTNYGYTF.

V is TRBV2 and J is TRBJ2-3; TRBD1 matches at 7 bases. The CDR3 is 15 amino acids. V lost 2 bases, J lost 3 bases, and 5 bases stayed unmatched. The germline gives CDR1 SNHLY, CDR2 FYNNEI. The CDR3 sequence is CASSERTGLTDTQYF. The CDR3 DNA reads TGTGCCAGCAGTGAAAGGACAGGTCTGACAGATACGCAGTATTTT.

In DNA, the CDR3 is TGTGCCAGCAGCCCAGCGGTTCCTAGCACAGATACGCAGTATTTT. Its protein is CASSPAVPSTDTQYF. The chain uses TRBV13 and TRBJ2-3, with D possibly TRBD2 on 5 matching bases. CDR1 and CDR2 from the germline V gene are PRHDT and FYEKMQ (reference sequence). V was trimmed by 5 bases and J by 0 bases, leaving 12 bases between them. The CDR3 sequence is 15 residues long. The full variable domain, its missing parts supplied by reference TRBV13 and TRBJ2-3, is AAGVIQSPRHLIKEKRETATLKCYPIPRHDTVYWYQQGPGQDPQFLISFYEKMQSDKGSIPDRFSAQQFSDYHSELNMSSLELGDSALYFCASSPAVPSTDTQYFGPGTRLTVL.

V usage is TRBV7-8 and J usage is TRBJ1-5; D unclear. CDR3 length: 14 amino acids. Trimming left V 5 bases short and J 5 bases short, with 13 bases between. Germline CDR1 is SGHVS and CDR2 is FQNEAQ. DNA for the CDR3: TGTGCCAGCAGCCCCCGCGACGGTTATCAGCCCCAGCATTTT. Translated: CASSPRDGYQPQHF. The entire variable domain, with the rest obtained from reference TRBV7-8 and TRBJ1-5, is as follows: GAGVSQSPRYKVAKRGQDVALRCDPISGHVSLFWYQQALGQGPEFLTYFQNEAQLDKSGLPSDRFFAERPEGSVSTLKIQRTQQEDSAVYLCASSPRDGYQPQHFGDGTRLSIL.